The 32 T cell receptor beta chains presented below share a single source sample, sequenced in a study of blood T cell repertoires in COVID-19. The assay was immunoSEQ multiplex PCR, and TCRdb's table has in-frame clones only and misses some. The repertoire has hundreds of thousands of clones, around 90% of them found once; the top ten carry 8.5% to 10%. The sample consisted of PBMCs or T cells enriched from blood (not recorded which). These receptors were obtained from a woman between 18 and 30 years old who had recovered from COVID-19.

The J gene is TRBJ1-1, the V gene TRBV5-6; unclear D gene. Germline V lookup: CDR1 SGHDT, CDR2 YYEEEE. The V end lost 0 bases, the J end lost 4 bases, and 4 bases lay between the germline ends. This CDR3 region has 12 residues. The CDR3 DNA follows: TGTGCCAGCAGCTTGGCGGTCACTGAAGCTTTCTTT. Translated: CASSLAVTEAFF.

V is TRBV11-2 and J is TRBJ2-3; 7 nucleotides align to TRBD2. The V segment lost 4 bases and the J segment 1 base; nucleotides outside the gene matches: 11. The CDR3 contains 17 residues. The germline gives CDR1 SGHAT, CDR2 FQNNGV. In DNA, the CDR3 is TGTGCCAGCAGCTCTCTAAGACTAGCCTTTGGCACAGATACGCAGTATTTT. Translated: CASSSLRLAFGTDTQYF.

The genes are TRBV11-2 and TRBJ1-1, with D unclear. The germline gives CDR1 SGHAT, CDR2 FQNNGV. This CDR3 contains 12 residues. Between the trimmed V and J ends, which lost 3 bases and 0 bases, there was a span of 2 bases. The CDR3 DNA reads as TGTGCCAGCAGCTTTATGAACACTGAAGCTTTCTTT. Translated: CASSFMNTEAFF.

This chain joins TRBV30 and TRBJ1-2, with D possibly TRBD1 on 5 matching bases. Deletions cut 2 bases from V and 4 bases from J, with 14 bases between. The germline V gene encodes CDR1 GTSNPN and CDR2 SVGIG (reference sequence). CDR3 length: 14 residues. The CDR3 sequence is CAWSLGTVGYGYTF. DNA for the CDR3: TGTGCCTGGAGTTTGGGGACTGTAGGCTATGGCTACACCTTC.

The chain uses TRBV7-9 and TRBJ1-4; D is perhaps TRBD1 (6 bases). This CDR3 spans 14 amino acids. CDR1 is SEHNR and CDR2 is FQNEAQ in the germline V gene (reference sequence). Trimming took off 7 bases at V and 8 bases at J, with 17 bases between the two ends. In DNA form, the CDR3 reads TGTGCCAGCACCCACAGGGCATCTCTGGAAAAACTGTTTTTT. Protein: CASTHRASLEKLFF. The full variable domain, its missing parts supplied by reference TRBV7-9 and TRBJ1-4, is DTGVSQNPRHKITKRGQNVTFRCDPISEHNRLYWYRQTLGQGPEFLTYFQNEAQLEKSRLLSDRFSAERPKGSFSTLEIQRTEQGDSAMYLCASTHRASLEKLFFGSGTQLSVL.

This clone came up once. J is TRBJ1-3 and V is TRBV7-6; D not certain. V lost 9 bases to trimming and J lost 0 bases, with 9 bases between them. The CDR3 spans 13 residues. In germline, CDR1 is SGHVS, CDR2 FNYEAQ. The CDR3 nucleotides read TGTGCCAGTTCACTCGTCTCTGGAAACACCATATATTTT. Encoded protein: CASSLVSGNTIYF.

The rearrangement uses TRBV14 and TRBJ1-1; D is unclear. The CDR3 is 12 amino acids. CDR1 and CDR2 (germline): SGHDN, FVKESK. V was shortened by 1 base and J by 8 bases, with 8 bases between the two germline ends. The CDR3 region is CASSQVFSEAFF. The CDR3 DNA reads TGTGCCAGCAGCCAAGTCTTTTCGGAAGCTTTCTTT.

This clone was observed a handful of times. The V and J genes are TRBV11-3 and TRBJ2-1, with 11 bases fitting TRBD2. Germline CDR1 SGHNT, CDR2 YENEEA. The CDR3 is made up of 17 amino acids. V lost 6 bases, J lost 2 bases, and 9 bases stayed unmatched. The CDR3 nucleotides read TGTGCCAGCAGTTCCGTCTCTAGCGGGGGGCCCTACAATGAGCAGTTCTTC. Translating it yields CASSSVSSGGPYNEQFF.

The chain is built from TRBV4-1 and TRBJ2-1, with a weak D call TRBD1 (5 bases). The CDR3 extends over 15 amino acids. CDR1 MGHRA and CDR2 YSYEKL come from the germline V gene. The V and J ends lost 1 base and 1 base respectively, with 8 bases between them. The CDR3 region has the DNA TGCGCCAGCAGCCAAGTAAGGGGATCCTACAATGAGCAGTTCTTC. It specifies CASSQVRGSYNEQFF.

This chain links TRBV3-1 (or the pseudogene TRBV3-2) with TRBJ1-1; D is unclear. From germline, CDR1 is LGHDT and CDR2 YNNKEL (reference sequence). Trimming removed 0 bases from V and 10 bases from J, with 9 bases in between. The CDR3 length is 12 residues. The CDR3: CASSQDGLGAFF. CDR3 nucleotides: TGTGCCAGCAGCCAAGATGGGCTGGGAGCTTTCTTT.

This sequence joins TRBV14 and TRBJ1-2; perhaps TRBD1 as D (6 bases). This CDR3 region has 13 residues. Germline CDR1 and CDR2: SGHDN and FVKESK. V dropped 3 bases and J dropped 3 bases, with 8 bases sitting between them. The CDR3 loop reads CASSQQGYYGYTF. In DNA, the CDR3 is TGTGCCAGCAGCCAGCAGGGGTACTATGGCTACACCTTC. The full variable domain, its missing parts supplied by reference TRBV14 and TRBJ1-2, is EAGVTQFPSHSVIEKGQTVTLRCDPISGHDNLYWYRRVMGKEIKFLLHFVKESKQDESGMPNNRFLAERTGGTYSTLKVQPAELEDSGVYFCASSQQGYYGYTFGSGTRLTVV.

The rearrangement links TRBV24-1 to TRBJ1-5; 7 bases agree with TRBD1. CDR1 is KGHDR, CDR2 SFDVKD, per germline. The V gene end was trimmed by 7 bases and the J gene end by 6 bases; junction bases not matched to a gene: 8. The CDR3 length is 14 residues. CDR3 coding DNA: TGTGCCACCAGGGGAACAGGGGCCGGTCAGCCCCAGCATTTT. Its protein product is CATRGTGAGQPQHF.

The chain carries TRBV4-3 and TRBJ1-5; D not resolved. The germline CDR1 and CDR2 sequences are LGHNA and YSLEER. Trimming took 1 base from V and 4 from J, leaving 11 bases between them. The CDR3 spans 15 residues. The CDR3 DNA reads TGCGCCAGCAGCCAAGGGGGAGGTAGGAATCAGCCCCAGCATTTT. Protein product: CASSQGGGRNQPQHF.

V and J are TRBV11-1 and TRBJ1-4; D gene uncertain. This CDR3 has 14 amino acids. V was shortened by 1 base and J by 5 bases, with 8 bases between the two germline ends. The V gene's germline CDR1 is SGHAT and CDR2 FQDESV (reference sequence). The CDR3 loop reads CASSLGRLNEKLFF. The CDR3 bases are TGTGCCAGCAGCTTAGGGAGACTCAATGAAAAACTGTTTTTT.

This chain links TRBV12-3 or TRBV12-4 with TRBJ1-2; a possible D gene is TRBD1 (6 bases). This CDR3 is built from 13 residues. V lost 3 bases, J lost 7 bases, and 12 bases lay in between. The DNA of the CDR3 is TGTGCCAGCAGTTTGCAACAGGGAATTGGCTACACCTTC. It codes for CASSLQQGIGYTF.

V usage is TRBV14 and J usage is TRBJ1-1; D gene uncertain. Per the germline V gene, CDR1 is SGHDN and CDR2 is FVKESK. V lost 4 bases and J lost 11, with 11 bases in between. This CDR3 has 11 amino acids. Here the CDR3 reads CASSPSSAAFF. CDR3 DNA sequence: TGTGCCAGCAGCCCAAGTTCCGCGGCTTTCTTT. The complete variable domain, with remaining parts taken from reference TRBV14 and TRBJ1-1, reads EAGVTQFPSHSVIEKGQTVTLRCDPISGHDNLYWYRRVMGKEIKFLLHFVKESKQDESGMPNNRFLAERTGGTYSTLKVQPAELEDSGVYFCASSPSSAAFFGQGTRLTVV.

V usage is TRBV4-3 and J usage is TRBJ1-4; 7 bases align to TRBD1. The germline gives CDR1 LGHNA, CDR2 YSLEER. This CDR3 region has 16 residues. V shed 2 bases and J 8 bases; nucleotides not matched to a gene: 11. DNA for the CDR3: TGCGCCAGCAGCCAATTACTGAGGACAGGAGGCGAAAAACTGTTTTTT. Its protein product is CASSQLLRTGGEKLFF.

J is TRBJ1-1 and V is TRBV28; a possible D gene is TRBD1 (6 bases). Trimming left V 3 bases short and J 1 base short, with 18 bases between. The germline V gene encodes CDR1 MDHEN and CDR2 SYDVKM. This CDR3 spans 17 amino acids. CDR3 protein: CASSFLGQGIPNTEAFF. In DNA, the CDR3 is TGTGCCAGCAGTTTTTTGGGGCAGGGGATCCCGAACACTGAAGCTTTCTTT. The variable domain in full, with the rest retrieved from reference TRBV28 and TRBJ1-1, is DVKVTQSSRYLVKRTGEKVFLECVQDMDHENMFWYRQDPGLGLRLIYFSYDVKMKEKGDIPEGYSVSREKKERFSLILESASTNQTSMYLCASSFLGQGIPNTEAFFGQGTRLTVV.

This chain connects TRBV28 to TRBJ2-7; 8 bases line up with TRBD1. CDR1 and CDR2 (germline): MDHEN, SYDVKM. V lost 6 bases, J lost 5 bases, and 9 bases stayed unmatched. The CDR3 consists of 14 residues. The CDR3 region has the DNA TGTGCCAGCAGGAGGACAGGGCAGAGGAACGAGCAGTACTTC. Amino acids: CASRRTGQRNEQYF.

V usage is TRBV10-3 and J usage is TRBJ1-3, with TRBD1 matching over 7 bases. From germline, CDR1 is ENHRY and CDR2 SYGVKD. There are 16 residues in the CDR3. V gave up 4 bases and J gave up 2 bases; unmatched junction bases: 8. The CDR3 bases are TGTGCCATCAGTGGGACAGGAGTTTTGGCTGGAAACACCATATATTTT. Translation gives CAISGTGVLAGNTIYF.

V gene TRBV27 combines with J gene TRBJ1-5; D ambiguous. Germline CDR1 is MNHEY and CDR2 is SMNVEV (reference sequence). CDR3 length equals 15 residues. The V end lost 4 bases, the J end lost 2 bases, and 12 bases lay between the germline ends. The DNA of the CDR3 is TGTGCCAGCAGTTCCCTCGGTCCGGGCAATCAGCCCCAGCATTTT. Its translation is CASSSLGPGNQPQHF.

The rearrangement joins TRBV13 to TRBJ2-6, with D maybe TRBD2 (6 bases). The CDR3 extends over 17 amino acids. Looked up from germline, CDR1 is PRHDT and CDR2 is FYEKMQ (reference sequence). With 5 bases removed from V and 0 bases from J, the gap between germline ends came to 14 bases. This chain's CDR3 is CASSPWDSSSGANVLTF. The CDR3 region has the DNA TGTGCCAGCAGCCCATGGGACTCGAGCTCTGGGGCCAACGTCCTGACTTTC. Full variable domain (rest looked up from reference TRBV13 and TRBJ2-6): AAGVIQSPRHLIKEKRETATLKCYPIPRHDTVYWYQQGPGQDPQFLISFYEKMQSDKGSIPDRFSAQQFSDYHSELNMSSLELGDSALYFCASSPWDSSSGANVLTFGAGSRLTVL.

This clone was seen only once. The chain is built from TRBV7-9 and TRBJ2-1; TRBD2 might be the D (5 bases). The CDR3 runs to 16 residues. Germline V CDR1 and CDR2: SEHNR, FQNEAQ (reference sequence). Trimming cost V 5 bases and J 4 bases, with 18 bases left between them. The CDR3 reads CASSTTHQRSYNEQFF. The CDR3 nucleotides read TGTGCCAGCAGCACTACGCACCAGCGGAGTTACAATGAGCAGTTCTTC.

This sequence joins TRBV19 and TRBJ1-3, with 7 bases aligning to TRBD1. Germline V lookup: CDR1 LNHDA, CDR2 SQIVND (reference sequence). V lost 7 bases and J lost 2; bases outside the gene matches: 5. This CDR3 has 14 residues. As DNA, the CDR3 is TGTGCCAGTACCCCGACAGGGACTGGAAACACCATATATTTT. This encodes CASTPTGTGNTIYF. Complete variable domain (other parts from reference TRBV19 and TRBJ1-3): DGGITQSPKYLFRKEGQNVTLSCEQNLNHDAMYWYRQDPGQGLRLIYYSQIVNDFQKGDIAEGYSVSREKKESFPLTVTSAQKNPTAFYLCASTPTGTGNTIYFGEGSWLTVV.

The chain has TRBV6-1 and TRBJ2-7; 8 positions match TRBD1. Germline V lookup: CDR1 MNHNS, CDR2 SASEGT. The CDR3 contains 16 residues. V shed 1 base, J shed 2 bases, and the junction held 7 bases outside the gene matches. CDR3 DNA: TGTGCCAGCAGTGAAGTTCGGACAGGGTTTCCCTACGAGCAGTACTTC. The encoded protein is CASSEVRTGFPYEQYF.

The CDR3 DNA reads as TGTGCCACCGAAACCAGGGGCGGCGAGACCCAGTACTTC. As protein: CATETRGGETQYF. V and J are TRBV11-1 and TRBJ2-5, with TRBD1 as a possible D gene (6 bases). This CDR3 is built from 13 residues. The germline V and J ends were trimmed by 10 bases and 5 bases, with 17 bases remaining between them. From germline, CDR1 is SGHAT and CDR2 FQDESV (reference sequence).

V gene TRBV27 combines with J gene TRBJ1-1; 9 nucleotides agree with TRBD1. This CDR3 comprises 14 residues. CDR1 and CDR2 (germline): MNHEY, SMNVEV (reference sequence). V gave up 5 bases and J gave up 4 bases; unmatched junction bases: 5. CDR3 amino acids: CASSRQGVATEAFF. CDR3 nucleotides: TGTGCCAGCAGTCGACAGGGGGTGGCCACTGAAGCTTTCTTT.

The chain combines TRBV5-4 with TRBJ2-5; D is possibly TRBD2 (5 bases). Germline V CDR1 and CDR2: SGHNT, YYREEE (reference sequence). This CDR3 contains 14 residues. The V and J ends lost 0 bases and 7 bases respectively, with 13 bases between them. The CDR3 sequence: CASSLAAQGGTQYF. The CDR3 bases are TGTGCCAGCAGCTTGGCGGCACAAGGAGGGACCCAGTACTTC.

The chain is built from TRBV5-1 and TRBJ1-1; no reliable D call. CDR3 length: 13 amino acids. The germline gives CDR1 SGHRS, CDR2 YFSETQ. V was cut by 1 base and J by 3 bases, with 7 bases left in between. CDR3 sequence (DNA): TGCGCCAGCAGCTTGATAGGAGACACTGAAGCTTTCTTT. Encoded protein: CASSLIGDTEAFF.

This chain uses TRBV25-1 with TRBJ1-1, with no clear D. V dropped 7 bases and J dropped 2 bases, with 20 bases sitting between them. CDR1 and CDR2 from the germline V gene are MGHDK and SYGVNS. The CDR3 has 16 residues. In DNA form, the CDR3 reads TGTGCCAGCACCCTAGGAGGAGGAAGGGAAAACACTGAAGCTTTCTTT. This gives the protein CASTLGGGRENTEAFF.

The chain recombines TRBV28 with TRBJ2-1, with 16 bases identical to TRBD2. This CDR3 has 13 amino acids. The V and J ends lost 11 bases and 12 bases, in that order; junction bases with no gene match: 7. Per the germline V gene, CDR1 is MDHEN and CDR2 is SYDVKM. CDR3 residues: CAGGTSGRARQFF. The CDR3 DNA reads TGTGCCGGCGGGACTAGCGGGAGGGCCAGGCAGTTCTTC.

The CDR3 protein is CASSQIGTSGSGFPFTGELFF. CDR3 nucleotide sequence: TGCGCCAGCAGTCAAATCGGGACTAGCGGGAGTGGATTTCCCTTCACCGGGGAGCTGTTTTTT. The rearrangement uses TRBV23-1 and TRBJ2-2; 14 bases align to TRBD2. TRBV23-1 is noted as an ORF with a role that remains uncertain. V shed 2 bases and J 4 bases; nucleotides not matched to a gene: 15. CDR3 size: 21 residues.